The 32 T cell receptor beta chains below were found in one sample sequenced in a study of cytomegalovirus exposure and HLA in healthy donors. PCR amplification relied on 60 Vbeta primers (plus 13 Jbeta primers). The assay was immunoSEQ multiplex PCR, and TCRdb's table has in-frame clones only and misses some. Of around 120,000 clones listed, 77% are singletons. The sample consisted of PBMCs. These receptors came from a human donor in good health.

The chain employs TRBV7-6 and TRBJ1-5; 9 bases are shared with TRBD1. The CDR3 consists of 15 residues. Germline trimming cut 1 base from V and 6 bases from J; bases unmatched to any gene: 4. Per germline, CDR1 SGHVS and CDR2 FNYEAQ. The DNA of the CDR3 is TGTGCCAGCAGCTTAGGGACAGGGGAACGTCAGCCCCAGCATTTT. This codes for CASSLGTGERQPQHF.

The chain is built from TRBV7-3 and TRBJ2-3, with 12 bases that match TRBD1. Looked up from germline, CDR1 is SGHTA and CDR2 is FQGTGA. Trimming at V came to 4 bases and at J to 2 bases, leaving 7 bases not matched to a gene. The CDR3 loop spans 17 amino acids. CDR3 coding DNA: TGTGCCAGCAGCTCCACCGGGACAGGGGGCACCACAGATACGCAGTATTTT. This codes for CASSSTGTGGTTDTQYF.

V gene TRBV6-1 combines with J gene TRBJ2-1; 9 nucleotides match TRBD2. Germline trimming cut 1 base from V and 4 bases from J; bases unmatched to any gene: 2. CDR3 length equals 15 residues. Germline values: CDR1 MNHNS, CDR2 SASEGT. CDR3 DNA sequence: TGTGCCAGCAGTGAAGAAGCGGGAGGATACAATGAGCAGTTCTTC. Protein sequence: CASSEEAGGYNEQFF.

This chain links TRBV4-2 with TRBJ2-3; D gene ambiguous. CDR3 length: 14 residues. V was pared by 4 bases and J by 3 bases, with 11 bases between. CDR1 is LGHNA, CDR2 YNFKEQ, per germline. The CDR3 is CASSPRESTDTQYF. For the CDR3, the DNA is TGTGCCAGCAGCCCCCGCGAATCGACAGATACGCAGTATTTT.

The rearrangement uses TRBV18 and TRBJ2-7; tentative D call: TRBD2 (6 bases). The germline V gene has CDR1 KGHSH and CDR2 LQKENI. The CDR3 is 14 amino acids. The germline V and J ends were trimmed by 3 bases and 6 bases, with 15 bases remaining between them. The CDR3 is CASSPGGARFEQYF. CDR3 DNA sequence: TGTGCCAGCTCACCGGGCGGGGCCCGATTCGAGCAGTACTTC.

The chain couples TRBV10-1 to TRBJ1-2; weak D call: TRBD1 (5 bases). This CDR3 is built from 12 residues. V lost 3 bases and J lost 8, with 10 bases in between. Germline-derived CDR1 and CDR2 are WNHNN and SYGVQD (reference sequence). CDR3 DNA: TGCGCCAGCAGTGAAGGGGCTCGGGGCTACACCTTC. It yields the protein CASSEGARGYTF.

The V gene is TRBV5-4, the J gene TRBJ2-4, with 7 bases that match TRBD2. CDR3 length equals 12 residues. Germline V gene data show CDR1 as SGHNT and CDR2 as YYREEE (reference sequence). Trimming at V came to 5 bases and at J to 8 bases, leaving 4 bases not matched to a gene. DNA of the CDR3: TGTGCCAGCAGGGGACGGGGGGACATTCAGTACTTC. Protein sequence: CASRGRGDIQYF.

The rearrangement links TRBV29-1 to TRBJ1-2, with TRBD1 identical over 12 bases. The ends lost 5 bases at V and 0 bases at J; junction bases unmatched: 13. Germline loops: CDR1 SQVTM, CDR2 ANQGSEA. The length of the CDR3 is 18 residues. The CDR3 DNA follows: TGCAGCGTTAGACCAAACTCGGGACAGGGGGCACCTAACTATGGCTACACCTTC. Its translation: CSVRPNSGQGAPNYGYTF.

This clone is a singleton in its sample. The rearrangement links TRBV28 to TRBJ2-2; possible D gene TRBD1, 6 bases. The CDR3 is 15 amino acids. Germline CDR1 reads MDHEN; CDR2 reads SYDVKM. V dropped 5 bases and J dropped 3 bases, with 13 bases sitting between them. The CDR3 loop reads CASSTGTLDTGELFF. For the CDR3, the DNA is TGTGCCAGCAGTACTGGGACATTAGACACCGGGGAGCTGTTTTTT. Variable domain in full (rest from reference TRBV28 and TRBJ2-2): DVKVTQSSRYLVKRTGEKVFLECVQDMDHENMFWYRQDPGLGLRLIYFSYDVKMKEKGDIPEGYSVSREKKERFSLILESASTNQTSMYLCASSTGTLDTGELFFGEGSRLTVL.

The rearrangement uses TRBV7-2 and TRBJ2-7; 7 bases map to TRBD2. The CDR3 contains 13 residues. Germline values: CDR1 SGHTA, CDR2 FQGNSA. The J segment lost 2 bases and the V segment lost 8 bases, leaving 6 bases of the junction unmatched. The CDR3, as DNA: TGTGCCAGCGGACAAGCGGGGACCTACGAGCAGTACTTC. This gives the protein CASGQAGTYEQYF.

This chain connects TRBV28 to TRBJ2-3; 10 positions match TRBD1. Germline V gene sequence: CDR1 MDHEN, CDR2 SYDVKM. This CDR3 has 14 residues. The CDR3 region is CGVGRTGGTDTQYF. The CDR3 region has the DNA TGTGGGGTGGGGCGGACAGGGGGGACAGATACGCAGTATTTT.

The CDR3 spells CASSVEYGGNYEQYF. CDR3 DNA: TGTGCCAGCAGCGTAGAGTACGGCGGAAACTACGAGCAGTACTTC. The J gene is TRBJ2-5, the V gene TRBV9; no definite D call. The DNA matches TRBJ2-7 better at its end, which makes the J call doubtful. The CDR3 runs to 15 residues. Germline V gene data show CDR1 as SGDLS and CDR2 as YYNGEE.

This clone was detected only a few times. This chain joins TRBV13 and TRBJ2-1; maybe TRBD2 (5 bases). The germline V and J ends were trimmed by 6 bases and 0 bases, with 9 bases remaining between them. Germline assignment: CDR1 PRHDT and CDR2 FYEKMQ (reference sequence). CDR3 size: 14 residues. CDR3 nucleotides: TGTGCCAGCAGTGAGCGGAGCTCCTACAATGAGCAGTTCTTC. Its protein is CASSERSSYNEQFF.

V and J are TRBV19 and TRBJ1-1, with D possibly being TRBD1 (5 bases). CDR3 length: 16 residues. Trimming left V 1 base short and J 3 bases short, with 15 bases between. From germline, CDR1 is LNHDA and CDR2 SQIVND (reference sequence). The CDR3 protein is CASSIVRGGEDTEAFF. In DNA form, the CDR3 reads TGTGCCAGTAGTATAGTTCGGGGGGGGGAGGACACTGAAGCTTTCTTT.

Only a few counts were recorded for this clone. This chain connects TRBV19 to TRBJ1-1, with TRBD1 matching 9 bases. The junction had 4 bases not matched to a gene; V was cut back by 7 bases and J by 4 bases. Germline V lookup: CDR1 LNHDA, CDR2 SQIVND (reference sequence). The CDR3 is made up of 13 amino acids. CDR3 protein: CASTRTGVTEAFF. CDR3 nucleotide sequence: TGTGCCAGTACCCGGACAGGGGTCACTGAAGCTTTCTTT.

The chain has TRBV9 and TRBJ1-4; no firm D call. Germline V gives CDR1 SGDLS, CDR2 YYNGEE. CDR3 length: 15 amino acids. Trimming shortened V by 3 bases and J by 5 bases, and 14 bases separated the two germline ends. The CDR3 region is CASSAQVTSNEKLFF. The CDR3 DNA is TGTGCCAGCAGCGCCCAAGTGACATCGAATGAAAAACTGTTTTTT.

The V gene is TRBV6-1, the J gene TRBJ2-5, with 7 nucleotides matching TRBD1. The V and J ends lost 0 bases and 5 bases, in that order; junction bases with no gene match: 6. Germline CDR1 reads MNHNS; CDR2 reads SASEGT. The CDR3 runs 15 residues. The CDR3 protein is CASSEALQGVETQYF. The CDR3, as DNA: TGTGCCAGCAGTGAAGCGCTGCAGGGGGTGGAGACCCAGTACTTC.

The chain is built from TRBV15 and TRBJ2-3; 8 bases line up with TRBD2. The germline CDR1 and CDR2 sequences are LNHNV and YYDKDF (reference sequence). This CDR3 has 14 amino acids. The J segment lost 2 bases and the V segment lost 6 bases, leaving 4 bases of the junction unmatched. In DNA, the CDR3 is TGTGCCACCAGGAAGGGACTAGACACAGATACGCAGTATTTT. It encodes CATRKGLDTDTQYF.

This clone was found once. At one boundary the junction diverges from the germline segment, which might be a read error. This chain links TRBV7-7 with TRBJ2-2; 10 bases agree with TRBD1. From germline, CDR1 is SSHAT and CDR2 FNYEAQ (reference sequence). This CDR3 is 14 amino acids long. Here the CDR3 reads CASSLGQGTGELFF. CDR3 nucleotides: TGTGCTAGCAGCTTGGGACAGGGGACCGGGGAGCTGTTTTTT.

This rearrangement joins TRBV2 to TRBJ1-3; 7 nucleotides match TRBD1. Germline lookup yields CDR1 SNHLY and CDR2 FYNNEI. This CDR3 has 15 amino acids. V shed 5 bases, J shed 0 bases, and the junction held 4 bases outside the gene matches. This chain's CDR3 is CASSLGQDSGNTIYF. The CDR3 coding sequence is TGTGCCAGCAGTCTAGGACAGGACTCTGGAAACACCATATATTTT. Drawing the rest from reference TRBV2 and TRBJ1-3, the complete variable domain is EPEVTQTPSHQVTQMGQEVILRCVPISNHLYFYWYRQILGQKVEFLVSFYNNEISEKSEIFDDQFSVERPDGSNFTLKIRSTKLEDSAMYFCASSLGQDSGNTIYFGEGSWLTVV.

The rearrangement joins TRBV5-6 to TRBJ1-5, with 7 bases lining up with TRBD1. V was clipped by 0 bases and J by 5 bases; unmatched bases: 5. The CDR3 contains 15 residues. Germline assignment: CDR1 SGHDT and CDR2 YYEEEE. The CDR3: CASSLGQGGYQPQHF. DNA for the CDR3: TGTGCCAGCAGCTTGGGACAGGGAGGTTATCAGCCCCAGCATTTT.

The gene calls are TRBV5-1 and TRBJ2-4; possible D gene TRBD2, 6 bases. Germline CDR1 is SGHRS and CDR2 is YFSETQ. This CDR3 is built from 14 residues. Trimming left V 0 bases short and J 5 bases short, with 9 bases between. The CDR3 is CASSLGGVENIQYF. CDR3 DNA sequence: TGCGCCAGCAGCTTGGGGGGGGTGGAAAACATTCAGTACTTC.

The genes are TRBV4-2 and TRBJ2-3; TRBD2 matches at 10 bases. Germline CDR1 reads LGHNA; CDR2 reads YNFKEQ. This CDR3 has 15 amino acids. J lost 3 bases, V lost 1 base, and 1 base had no gene match. CDR3 nucleotide sequence: TGTGCCAGCAGCCAAGCAGCGGGAGGGACAGATACGCAGTATTTT. Residues: CASSQAAGGTDTQYF.

This chain uses TRBV21-1 with TRBJ2-7; the D call in the table, TRBD2, was not verified against the DNA. TRBV21-1 is labeled a pseudogene. The CDR3 has 11 amino acids. The CDR3 loop is CASSQPGEQYF. The DNA for the CDR3 is TGTGCCAGCAGCCAACCGGGGGAGCAGTACTTC.

This chain links TRBV4-1 with TRBJ2-7; D possibly corresponds to TRBD2 (5 bases). The germline CDR1 and CDR2 sequences are MGHRA and YSYEKL. The CDR3 is 14 amino acids. Trimming took off 3 bases at V and 4 bases at J, with 13 bases between the two ends. CDR3 nucleotide sequence: TGCGCCAGCAGCCACCCCACTAGTTCGTACGAGCAGTACTTC. Amino acids: CASSHPTSSYEQYF.

The gene calls are TRBV6-1 and TRBJ2-1; D may be TRBD1 (5 bases). The CDR3 is 14 amino acids. In germline, CDR1 is MNHNS, CDR2 SASEGT. V lost 2 bases and J lost 1, with 6 bases in between. The CDR3 nucleotides read TGTGCCAGCAGTGAACAGGGATCCTACAATGAGCAGTTCTTC. Encoded protein: CASSEQGSYNEQFF.

V gene TRBV5-6 combines with J gene TRBJ1-5; D uncertain. The ends were cut back, 1 base at V and 0 bases at J, with 8 bases in the middle. Germline V gene data show CDR1 as SGHDT and CDR2 as YYEEEE. The CDR3 has 15 residues. The DNA for the CDR3 is TGTGCCAGCAGCTTGAGACTGAATAGCAATCAGCCCCAGCATTTT. Translation: CASSLRLNSNQPQHF. The variable domain in full, with the rest retrieved from reference TRBV5-6 and TRBJ1-5, is DAGVTQSPTHLIKTRGQQVTLRCSPKSGHDTVSWYQQALGQGPQFIFQYYEEEERQRGNFPDRFSGHQFPNYSSELNVNALLLGDSALYLCASSLRLNSNQPQHFGDGTRLSIL.

The chain is built from TRBV7-9 and TRBJ2-4, with a weak D call TRBD2 (5 bases). The V gene's germline CDR1 is SEHNR and CDR2 FQNEAQ (reference sequence). CDR3 length: 15 amino acids. Trimming stripped 0 bases from V and 1 base from J, with 7 bases between. This chain's CDR3 is CASSLAGGAKNIQYF. The DNA of the CDR3 is TGTGCCAGCAGCTTAGCAGGAGGTGCCAAAAACATTCAGTACTTC. The full variable domain, rest sourced from reference TRBV7-9 and TRBJ2-4, is DTGVSQNPRHKITKRGQNVTFRCDPISEHNRLYWYRQTLGQGPEFLTYFQNEAQLEKSRLLSDRFSAERPKGSFSTLEIQRTEQGDSAMYLCASSLAGGAKNIQYFGAGTRLSVL.

V gene TRBV2 combines with J gene TRBJ2-4, with D unresolved. V lost 3 bases and J lost 1, with 7 bases in between. The CDR3 has 14 amino acids. CDR1 SNHLY and CDR2 FYNNEI come from the germline V gene. In DNA, the CDR3 is TGTGCCAGCAGTGAGCAGGTTGCCAAAAACATTCAGTACTTC. Translation: CASSEQVAKNIQYF.

CDR3: CASSETGGITDTQYF. CDR3 in DNA: TGTGCCAGCAGTGAAACGGGAGGGATCACAGATACGCAGTATTTT. The V and J genes are TRBV2 and TRBJ2-3; 8 bases agree with TRBD2. The germline CDR1 and CDR2 sequences are SNHLY and FYNNEI. The CDR3 loop spans 15 amino acids. V was pared by 2 bases and J by 2 bases, with 3 bases of the junction left unmatched.

The V gene is TRBV6-1, the J gene TRBJ1-5; 7 bases map to TRBD1. Germline V gives CDR1 MNHNS, CDR2 SASEGT. V lost 4 bases and J lost 1; bases outside the gene matches: 13. The CDR3 sequence is 18 residues long. CDR3 nucleotide sequence: TGTGCCAGCAGTGGCCTCTACGCCGGGACAGCGAGCAATCAGCCCCAGCATTTT. Residues: CASSGLYAGTASNQPQHF.

The chain has TRBV7-9 and TRBJ1-1; no definite D call. Germline lookup yields CDR1 SEHNR and CDR2 FQNEAQ (reference sequence). The CDR3 totals 13 residues. The V gene lost 5 bases and the J gene lost 1 base, with 8 bases spanning the gap. The CDR3 DNA is TGTGCCAGCAGCGTAGGGCCGAACACTGAAGCTTTCTTT. Translated: CASSVGPNTEAFF.